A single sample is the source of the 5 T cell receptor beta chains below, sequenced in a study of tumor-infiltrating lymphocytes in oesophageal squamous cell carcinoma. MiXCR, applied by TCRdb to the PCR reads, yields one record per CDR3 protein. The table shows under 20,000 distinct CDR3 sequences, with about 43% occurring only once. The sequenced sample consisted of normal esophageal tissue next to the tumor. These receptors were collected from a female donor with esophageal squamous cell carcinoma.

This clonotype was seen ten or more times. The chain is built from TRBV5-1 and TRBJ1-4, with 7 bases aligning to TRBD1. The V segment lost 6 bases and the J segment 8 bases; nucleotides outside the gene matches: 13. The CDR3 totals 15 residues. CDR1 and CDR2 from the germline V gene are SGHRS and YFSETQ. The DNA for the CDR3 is TGCGCCAGCAAAACCGCAGGGGGTTTGAAGGAAAAACTGTTTTTT. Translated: CASKTAGGLKEKLFF. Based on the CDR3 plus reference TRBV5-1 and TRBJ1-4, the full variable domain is KAGVTQTPRYLIKTRGQQVTLSCSPISGHRSVSWYQQTPGQGLQFLFEYFSETQRNKGNFPGRFSGRQFSNSRSEMNVSTLELGDSALYLCASKTAGGLKEKLFFGSGTQLSVL.

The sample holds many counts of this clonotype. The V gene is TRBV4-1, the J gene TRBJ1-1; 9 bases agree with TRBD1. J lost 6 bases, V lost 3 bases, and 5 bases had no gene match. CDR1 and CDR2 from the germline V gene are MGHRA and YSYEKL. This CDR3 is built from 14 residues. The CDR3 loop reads CASSQGQGPSEAFF. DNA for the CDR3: TGCGCCAGCAGCCAGGGACAGGGTCCTTCTGAAGCTTTCTTT.

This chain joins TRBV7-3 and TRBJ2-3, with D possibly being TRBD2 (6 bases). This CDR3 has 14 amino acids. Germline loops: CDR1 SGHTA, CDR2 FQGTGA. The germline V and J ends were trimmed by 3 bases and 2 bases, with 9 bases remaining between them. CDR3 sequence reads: CASSLAGPTDTQYF. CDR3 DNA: TGTGCCAGCAGCTTGGCGGGACCCACAGATACGCAGTATTTT.

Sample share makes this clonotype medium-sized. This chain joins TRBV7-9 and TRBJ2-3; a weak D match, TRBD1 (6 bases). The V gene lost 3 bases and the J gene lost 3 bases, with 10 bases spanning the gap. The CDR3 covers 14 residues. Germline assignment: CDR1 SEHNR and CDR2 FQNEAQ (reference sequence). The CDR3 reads CASSLGASTDTQYF. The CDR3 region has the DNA TGTGCCAGCAGCTTGGGGGCATCGACAGATACGCAGTATTTT.

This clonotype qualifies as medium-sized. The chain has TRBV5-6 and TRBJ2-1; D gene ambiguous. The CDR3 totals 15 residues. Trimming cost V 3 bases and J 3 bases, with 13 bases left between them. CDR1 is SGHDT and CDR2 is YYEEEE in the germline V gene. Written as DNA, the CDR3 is TGTGCCAGCAGCTCCCCGGACGACGGCTACAATGAGCAGTTCTTC. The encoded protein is CASSSPDDGYNEQFF.